Included here is one TCR beta chain sequence, with context. These data belong to a study of blood T cell repertoires in COVID-19. Study overall: The origin of the acute and convalescent COVID-19 samples was the United States, Italy and Spain. In each case, the material was cDNA or gDNA derived from T cells, B-cell-depleted T cells, or PBMCs.

Followed longitudinally, the Seattle patients had been enrolled during active infection. Germline V gene data show CDR1 as SGHRS and CDR2 as YFSETQ. CDR3 length: 15 amino acids. V lost 0 bases, J lost 4 bases, and 10 bases lay in between. Only in-frame clones appear in the TCRdb table, and some are missing; sequencing was by immunoSEQ multiplex PCR. The sample has about 220,000 clones, roughly 80% seen once. Source material: peripheral blood. This chain uses TRBV5-1 with TRBJ2-2; D is possibly TRBD1 (6 bases). The origin of this receptor is a woman aged 70-85 years with COVID-19, enrolled during active disease. CDR3 nucleotide sequence: TGCGCCAGCAGCTTGGGGGCAGGGGTCACCGGGGAGCTGTTTTTT. Protein: CASSLGAGVTGELFF.